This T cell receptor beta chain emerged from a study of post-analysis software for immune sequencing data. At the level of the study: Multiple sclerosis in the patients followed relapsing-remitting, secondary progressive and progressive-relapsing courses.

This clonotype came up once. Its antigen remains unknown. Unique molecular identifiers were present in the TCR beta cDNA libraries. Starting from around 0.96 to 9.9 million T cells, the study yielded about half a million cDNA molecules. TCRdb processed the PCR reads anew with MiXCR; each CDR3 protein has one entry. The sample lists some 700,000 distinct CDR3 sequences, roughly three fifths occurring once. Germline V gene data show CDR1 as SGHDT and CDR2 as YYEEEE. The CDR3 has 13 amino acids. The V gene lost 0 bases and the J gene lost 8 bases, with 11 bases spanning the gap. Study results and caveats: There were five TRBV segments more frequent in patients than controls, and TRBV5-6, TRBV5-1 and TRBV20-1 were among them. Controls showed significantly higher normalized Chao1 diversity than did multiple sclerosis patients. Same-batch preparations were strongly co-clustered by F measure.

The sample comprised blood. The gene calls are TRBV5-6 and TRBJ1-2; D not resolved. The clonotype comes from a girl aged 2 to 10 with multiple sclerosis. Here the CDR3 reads CASSLALGGGYTF. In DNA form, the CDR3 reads TGTGCCAGCAGCTTGGCCCTGGGTGGGGGCTACACCTTC.